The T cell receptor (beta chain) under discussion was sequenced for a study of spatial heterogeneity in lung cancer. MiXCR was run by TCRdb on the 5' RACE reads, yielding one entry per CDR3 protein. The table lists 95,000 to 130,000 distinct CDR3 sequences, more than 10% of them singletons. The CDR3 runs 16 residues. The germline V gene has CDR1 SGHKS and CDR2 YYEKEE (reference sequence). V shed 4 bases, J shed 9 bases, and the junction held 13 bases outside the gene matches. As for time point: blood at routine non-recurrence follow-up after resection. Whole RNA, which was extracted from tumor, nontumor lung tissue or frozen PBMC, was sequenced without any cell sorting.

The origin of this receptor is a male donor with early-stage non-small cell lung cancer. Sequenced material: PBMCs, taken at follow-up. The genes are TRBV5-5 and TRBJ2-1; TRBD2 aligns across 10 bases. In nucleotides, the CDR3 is TGTGCCAGCAGCCCGGGAAGCGGGGGGGCCGTCGGTGAGCAGTTCTTC. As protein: CASSPGSGGAVGEQFF. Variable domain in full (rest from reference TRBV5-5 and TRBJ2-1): DAGVTQSPTHLIKTRGQQVTLRCSPISGHKSVSWYQQVLGQGPQFIFQYYEKEERGRGNFPDRFSARQFPNYSSELNVNALLLGDSALYLCASSPGSGGAVGEQFFGPGTRLTVL.